The entry below gives a single T cell receptor beta chain sequence along with its context. The CDR3 covers 15 residues. CDR1 is LNHDA, CDR2 SQIVND, per germline (reference sequence). After removal of 6 bases from V and 5 bases from J, the junction contained 10 bases not matched to a gene. This sample is part of a study of blood T cells in healthy people across ages. A J-beta primer mix and a sample-barcoded 5' primer were used in a second PCR of about 7 to 12 cycles. Each CDR3 protein is one row after TCRdb ran MiXCR on the 5' RACE reads. This sample has around 1,500,000 distinct CDR3 sequences, with over 25% found just once.

Sequences were obtained from blood. The source of this sequence is a woman in her thirties in good health. The rearrangement uses TRBV19 and TRBJ2-5; 9 bases align to TRBD2. CDR3 DNA: TGTGCCAGTAGCATCCAAGCGGGAGGCCGGGAGACCCAGTACTTC. Translating it yields CASSIQAGGRETQYF.